A selection of T cell receptor beta chains follows, all from one sample in a study of blood T cells in healthy people across ages. TCRdb re-derived calls from the 5' RACE reads in MiXCR, one entry per CDR3 protein. There are 1.5 million to 2 million distinct CDR3 sequences in the sample; under 30% occur only once, and over 7% lies in the top ten. Sequenced sample: blood. The receptors come from a woman aged 30 to 39 in good health. Each CDR3 is given with its conserved first and last residue. A D gene is named only where the DNA matches it firmly. The listing skips clone size in some rows; elsewhere it reads once, few, many or a size class.

v_call	j_call	clone_size	d_call	cdr3_nt	cdr3_aa
TRBV7-9	TRBJ2-6	few	TRBD1	TGTGCCAGCAGTGAACCAACCGGGACAGGGGACTCTGGGGCCAACGTCCTGACTTTC	CASSEPTGTGDSGANVLTF
TRBV15	TRBJ1-5	once	.	TGTGCCACCAGCAGAGATGTTGGGCAGGCAAGGGGGCCCCAGCATTTT	CATSRDVGQARGPQHF
TRBV5-1	TRBJ2-5	.	TRBD2	TGCGCCAGCAGCTTGAGAATCGAGGCGGGGGAGCAGTACTTC	CASSLRIEAGEQYF
TRBV20-1	TRBJ2-3	few	.	TGCAGCTCAACAGGGCCGGGAGATACGCAGTATTTT	CSSTGPGDTQYF
TRBV20-1	TRBJ1-1	.	.	TGCAGTGCTCCCCGAGGCGGGGGGATGAACACTGAAGCTTTCTTT	CSAPRGGGMNTEAFF
TRBV7-9	TRBJ2-7	.	TRBD2	TGTGCCAGTAGCTTAGCGGGACGGGTCTACGAGCAGTACTTC	CASSLAGRVYEQYF
TRBV18	TRBJ1-5	few	TRBD1	TGTGCCAGCTCCGGGGACAGGGGGGGACAGCCCCAGCATTTT	CASSGDRGGQPQHF
TRBV6-2/TRBV6-3	TRBJ2-1	.	.	TGTGCCGGCAGTCTACGGGGGTACTCCTACAATGAGCAGTTCTTC	CAGSLRGYSYNEQFF
TRBV7-9	TRBJ2-7	many	.	TGTGCCAGCAGCCCCCCTGGCACCGACTACGAGCAGTACTTC	CASSPPGTDYEQYF
TRBV20-1	TRBJ2-1	many	.	TGCAGTGCTGGTCAGTTTGGGAGCGGCACAACCTACAATGAGCAGTTCTTC	CSAGQFGSGTTYNEQFF
TRBV7-3	TRBJ2-1	few	TRBD1	TGTGCCTGCAGCTTCACCGGGACAGGAGTTAATGAGCAGTTCTTC	CACSFTGTGVNEQFF
TRBV28	TRBJ1-5	few	TRBD1	TGTGCCAGCAGTGAGGACAGGGGGATAGGGCAGCCCCGGCATTTT	CASSEDRGIGQPRHF
TRBV4-1	TRBJ2-2	.	.	TGCGCCAGCAGCCATAATACCGTTAACACCGGGGAGCTGTTTTTT	CASSHNTVNTGELFF
TRBV5-4	TRBJ1-1	.	.	TGTGCCAGCAGCTCCCCCAAGGAGATTGGGAACACTGAAGCTTTCTTT	CASSSPKEIGNTEAFF
TRBV7-2	TRBJ2-1	.	.	TGTGCCAGCAGCTTAAGGAGAAACCAGGGAAAGGGGTCCTACAATGAGCAGTTCTTC	CASSLRRNQGKGSYNEQFF
TRBV5-1	TRBJ2-5	.	.	TGCGCCAGCAGCCCTTTACTTGAAGAGGCCCAGTACTTC	CASSPLLEEAQYF
TRBV29-1	TRBJ2-1	.	.	TGCAGCGTTGAAGAGGGGACGGAGGATGAGCAGTTCTTC	CSVEEGTEDEQFF
TRBV7-2	TRBJ2-3	.	TRBD2	TGTGCCAGCAGGCCTCCAGGACTAGCGGGGTTCACAGATACGCAGTATTTT	CASRPPGLAGFTDTQYF
TRBV30	TRBJ2-1	.	.	TGTGCCTGGAGAGTGTTGGTCGGTGGTGAGCAGTTCTTC	CAWRVLVGGEQFF
TRBV3-1	TRBJ1-5	.	.	TGTGCCAGCAGCCAAGGGGGGTGTCGGCCCCAGCATTTT	CASSQGGCRPQHF
TRBV29-1	TRBJ2-7	many	.	TGCAGCGTTGAAAATCGGGACACCTCCTACGAGCAGTACTTC	CSVENRDTSYEQYF
TRBV7-9	TRBJ2-7	few	.	TGTGCCAGCAGAGCGGCCCTCGCCCCTGACGAGCAGTACTTC	CASRAALAPDEQYF
TRBV7-9	TRBJ2-1	few	.	TGTGCCAGCAGCGAGGAGGGGGCAGGATCCTACAATGAGCAGTTCTTC	CASSEEGAGSYNEQFF